This TCR beta chain was found in a study of blood T cell repertoires in COVID-19. The wider study: PBMCs, B-cell-depleted T cells, or T cells provided the cDNA or gDNA that made up the material.

Under the authors' procedure: Reference gene primer amplification gave nucleated cell count estimates. Produced via immunoSEQ multiplex PCR; TCRdb's table is partial and in-frame only. The V and J calls and the clone size are those of that table, but D and trimming were determined from the DNA. The data hold about 110,000 clones, with 76% observed a single time. Germline assignment: CDR1 MDHEN and CDR2 SYDVKM. The CDR3 consists of 17 residues. The J segment lost 2 bases and the V segment lost 2 bases, leaving 9 bases of the junction unmatched. The sequencing sample was made of peripheral blood. The sequence came from a woman aged 80 or older with acute or convalescent COVID-19. This rearrangement joins TRBV28 to TRBJ1-1; 9 positions match TRBD1. CDR3 sequence (DNA): TGTGCCAGCAGTTTACACAGGGGGCGAATAAGAAACACTGAAGCTTTCTTT. It translates to CASSLHRGRIRNTEAFF.